This T cell receptor (beta chain) was documented in a study of T cell responses to AZD1222 COVID-19 vaccine (dated by TCRdb to the early 2020s). Some background on the complete study: AZD1222 recipients given second doses at about 4 weeks or at about 12 weeks were pooled, since spike-specific TCR depth and breadth were not found to differ between the two schedules. TCR sequencing was performed for roughly 250 trial participants, of whom around 200 were given two doses of AZD1222 and around 25 were given two doses of MenACWY control vaccine. Enrollment into the trials was organized by age into subgroups of 18-55, 56-69 and 70-plus years, and those subgroups contained about 160, 30 and 59 TCR-sequenced participants, respectively. Points the paper makes about the study in general: Conclusions about previously exposed vaccinees were limited because only six AZD1222 recipients were SARS-CoV-2 seropositive at baseline. Because no day 14 peak-response samples were available, the repertoires could be characterized only after the peak T cell response. The vaccine-associated CD4 TCRs covered the entire spike protein, and the dominant responses fell in regions 160-218 and 743-854. Most participants were white British and females outnumbered males, and the authors suggested that clonal diversity may have been underestimated. Spike-specific TCR breadth and depth rose significantly after two AZD1222 doses compared with day 0 and with MenACWY recipients. Epitopes outside the regions mutated in the B.1.351 and B.1.1.7 variants were reportedly recognized by nearly half of the unique spike-specific TCRs. In the small 56-69-year group, the increase in depth fell short of significance, most likely because of low power.

Reading the label with the study, this specimen's time point is: baseline before first vaccination. Vaccinee samples were obtained from the UK trials COV001 and COV002, which included a single-blind randomized controlled phase 2/3 trial of AZD1222 (ChAdOx1 nCoV-19) in healthy adults. For TCRbeta chain sequencing, PBMC samples from trial participants were taken at day 0 and at day 28 after the second dose. The CDR3 regions of human TCRbeta chains were subjected to immunosequencing. As for the authors' bioinformatics: TCRs in the repertoires were matched against a reference library of SARS-CoV-2-specific TCRs that had been generated with the MIRA antigen-specificity platform. Breadth was defined as the fraction of unique TCRs that were SARS-CoV-2-associated. Depth was defined as the fraction of total T cells that were SARS-CoV-2-associated. Using the MIRA data, each spike-specific TCR was assigned both to the spike region to which the TCR was reactive and to a CD4 or CD8 class. Log10-transformed breadth and depth values were compared by one-way ANOVA with Sidak's multiple comparisons tests. TCRdb took this table from immuneACCESS and kept in-frame rearrangements with V and J called. Such tables lack part of the clones; where checked against another copy, unresolved V genes explain under half of the gap, and the rest is unexplained. V and J calls and clone size follow that table, whereas D and trimming were derived from the DNA. Within this sample are 90,000 to 150,000 clones, with 65% to 90% of them counted one time only. The ten top clones hold 7% to 8% of the sample.

From the cysteine up to the phenylalanine, the CDR3 has a length of 15 residues. The CDR3 DNA has 45 bases and is translated from base 1. Trimming takes 5 bases off V and 9 bases off J; junction bases not matched to a gene: 11. The germline V gene encodes CDR1 MDHEN and CDR2 SYDVKM. Notes on this clone: Its antigen remains undetermined. No per-base quality is available; no much larger clone lies one base away.

This receptor chain uses TRBV28 and TRBJ2-1, and TRBD2 aligns with 9 junction nucleotides. The source of this sequence is an adult in good health. The sequences come from peripheral blood, collected on day 0 of AZD1222 vaccination. The CDR3 region: CASSPGTSLFLEQFF. The DNA sequence is TGTGCCAGCAGTCCCGGGACTAGCCTTTTTCTTGAGCAGTTCTTC.